This entry describes one T cell receptor (beta chain). J lost 0 bases, V lost 6 bases, and 0 bases had no gene match. The length of the CDR3 is 14 residues. CDR1 is SQVTM, CDR2 ANQGSEA, per germline. This record comes from a study of shared clonotypes between healthy human individuals. The protocol was immunoSEQ multiplex PCR, while the TCRdb copy is restricted to in-frame clones and leaves out a portion. The sample lists some 2,000,000 clones, 85% to 95% occurring once. The sample was naive CD4+ T cells sorted from blood. Subset here: CD45RA+ positively selected. The chain carries TRBV29-1 and TRBJ2-6; 9 bases match TRBD1. The receptor's source is a man aged 18 to 30 in good health. CDR3 region: CSVGQGSGANVLTF. Here the CDR3 DNA reads TGCAGCGTGGGACAGGGCTCTGGGGCCAACGTCCTGACTTTC. The full variable domain, with the rest looked up from reference TRBV29-1 and TRBJ2-6, is SAVISQKPSRDICQRGTSLTIQCQVDSQVTMMFWYRQQPGQSLTLIATANQGSEATYESGFVIDKFPISRPNLTFSTLTVSNMSPEDSSIYLCSVGQGSGANVLTFGAGSRLTVL.